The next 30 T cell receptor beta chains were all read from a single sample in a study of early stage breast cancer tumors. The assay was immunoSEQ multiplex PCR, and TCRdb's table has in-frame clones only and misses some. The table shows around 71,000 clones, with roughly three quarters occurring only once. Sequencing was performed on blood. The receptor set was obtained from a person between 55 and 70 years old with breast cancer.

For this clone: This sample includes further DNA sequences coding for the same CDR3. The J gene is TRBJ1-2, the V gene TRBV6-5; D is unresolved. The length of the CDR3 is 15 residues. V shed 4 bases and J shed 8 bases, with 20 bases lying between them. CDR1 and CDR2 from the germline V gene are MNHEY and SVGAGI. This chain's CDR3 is CASSSPSSAVGGYTF. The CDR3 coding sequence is TGTGCCAGCAGTTCCCCAAGTTCCGCCGTGGGAGGCTACACCTTC.

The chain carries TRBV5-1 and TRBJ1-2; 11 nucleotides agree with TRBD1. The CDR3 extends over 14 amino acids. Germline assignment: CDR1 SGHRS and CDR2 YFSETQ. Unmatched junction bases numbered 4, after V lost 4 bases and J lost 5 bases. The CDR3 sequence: CASSPGQGVYGYTF. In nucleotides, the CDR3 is TGCGCCAGCAGCCCGGGACAGGGGGTATATGGCTACACCTTC.

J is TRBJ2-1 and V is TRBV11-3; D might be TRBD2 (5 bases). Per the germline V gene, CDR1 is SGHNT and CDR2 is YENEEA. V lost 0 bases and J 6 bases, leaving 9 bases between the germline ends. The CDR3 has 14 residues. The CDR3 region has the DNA TGTGCCAGCAGCTTAGACGGGATAGGCAATGAGCAGTTCTTC. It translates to CASSLDGIGNEQFF. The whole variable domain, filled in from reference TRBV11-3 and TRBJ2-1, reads EAGVVQSPRYKIIEKKQPVAFWCNPISGHNTLYWYLQNLGQGPELLIRYENEEAVDDSQLPKDRFSAERLKGVDSTLKIQPAELGDSAVYLCASSLDGIGNEQFFGPGTRLTVL.

The CDR3, as DNA: TGTGCCAGCAGTTTCCCCGGAGATGGCTACACCTTC. This translates into CASSFPGDGYTF. The chain couples TRBV28 to TRBJ1-2; D not resolved. Germline V gene data show CDR1 as MDHEN and CDR2 as SYDVKM. The V end was cut by 3 bases, the J end by 6 bases, with 8 bases between. The CDR3 runs 12 residues.

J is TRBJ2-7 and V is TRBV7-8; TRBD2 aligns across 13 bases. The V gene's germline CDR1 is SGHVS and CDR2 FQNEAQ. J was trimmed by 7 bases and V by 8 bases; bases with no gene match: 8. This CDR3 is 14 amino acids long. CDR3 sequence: CASWAGLAGVEQYF. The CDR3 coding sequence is TGTGCCAGCTGGGCCGGACTAGCGGGAGTTGAGCAGTACTTC.

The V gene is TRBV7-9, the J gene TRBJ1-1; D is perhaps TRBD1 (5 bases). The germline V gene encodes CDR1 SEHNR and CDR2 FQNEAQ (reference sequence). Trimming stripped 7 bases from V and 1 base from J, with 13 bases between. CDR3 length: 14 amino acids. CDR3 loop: CASTRSGGNTEAFF. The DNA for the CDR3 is TGTGCCAGCACCCGCTCCGGGGGGAACACTGAAGCTTTCTTT.

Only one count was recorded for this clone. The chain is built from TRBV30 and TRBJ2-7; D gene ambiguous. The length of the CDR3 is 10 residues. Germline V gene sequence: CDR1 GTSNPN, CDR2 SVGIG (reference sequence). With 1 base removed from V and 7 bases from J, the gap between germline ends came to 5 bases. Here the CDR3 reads CAWSGREQYF. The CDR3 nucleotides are TGTGCCTGGAGTGGGAGAGAGCAGTACTTC.

The CDR3, as DNA: TGTGCCAGCAGTGGAGAAGGGGCCGGAGATACGCAGTATTTT. This gives the protein CASSGEGAGDTQYF. J is TRBJ2-3 and V is TRBV6-4; possible D gene TRBD1, 5 bases. The germline V gene has CDR1 MRHNA and CDR2 SNTAGT. This CDR3 is built from 14 residues. The V gene lost 4 bases and the J gene lost 5 bases, with 13 bases spanning the gap.

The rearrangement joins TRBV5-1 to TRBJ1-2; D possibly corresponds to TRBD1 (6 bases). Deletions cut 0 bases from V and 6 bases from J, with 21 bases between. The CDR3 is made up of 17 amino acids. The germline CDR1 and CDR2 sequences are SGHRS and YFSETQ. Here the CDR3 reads CASSLGPVGQRNDGYTF. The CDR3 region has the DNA TGCGCCAGCAGCTTGGGGCCGGTTGGACAGAGAAACGATGGCTACACCTTC.

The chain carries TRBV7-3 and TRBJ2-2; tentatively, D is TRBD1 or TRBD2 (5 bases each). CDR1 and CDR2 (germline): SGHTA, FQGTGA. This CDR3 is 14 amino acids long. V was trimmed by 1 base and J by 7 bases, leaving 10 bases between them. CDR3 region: CASSLIGAGGELFF. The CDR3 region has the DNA TGTGCCAGCAGCTTAATCGGGGCTGGCGGGGAGCTGTTTTTT.

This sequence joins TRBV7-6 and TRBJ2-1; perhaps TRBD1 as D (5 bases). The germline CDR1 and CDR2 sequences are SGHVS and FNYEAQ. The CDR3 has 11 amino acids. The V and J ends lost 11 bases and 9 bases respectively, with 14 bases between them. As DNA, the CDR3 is TGTGCCGTCAGGCAAGGGGTTGAGCAGTTCTTC. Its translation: CAVRQGVEQFF.

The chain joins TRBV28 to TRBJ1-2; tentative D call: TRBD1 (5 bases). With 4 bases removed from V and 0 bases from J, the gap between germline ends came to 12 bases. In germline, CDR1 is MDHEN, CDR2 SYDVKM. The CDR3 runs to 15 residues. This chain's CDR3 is CASSSTGKANYGYTF. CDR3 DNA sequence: TGTGCCAGCAGTTCTACAGGAAAAGCTAACTATGGCTACACCTTC.

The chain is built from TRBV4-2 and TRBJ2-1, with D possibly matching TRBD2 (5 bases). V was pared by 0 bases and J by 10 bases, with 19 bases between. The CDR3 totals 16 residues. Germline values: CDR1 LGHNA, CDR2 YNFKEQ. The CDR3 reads CASSQDQIAWAREQFF. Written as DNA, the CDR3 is TGTGCCAGCAGCCAAGATCAAATAGCGTGGGCGCGGGAGCAGTTCTTC.

CDR3 coding DNA: TGCGCCAGCAGCTTTAGCCATCCTACCACAGATACGCAGTATTTT. The encoded protein is CASSFSHPTTDTQYF. The V call is TRBV5-1, the J call TRBJ2-3; D not resolved. CDR1 and CDR2 (germline): SGHRS, YFSETQ. The CDR3 is 15 residues long. V gave up 2 bases and J gave up 2 bases, with 12 bases separating them.

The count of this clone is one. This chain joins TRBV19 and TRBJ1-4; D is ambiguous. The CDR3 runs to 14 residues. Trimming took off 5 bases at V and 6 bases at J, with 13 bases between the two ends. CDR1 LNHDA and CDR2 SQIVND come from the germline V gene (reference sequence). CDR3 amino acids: CASSPQGLHEKLFF. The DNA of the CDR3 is TGTGCCAGTAGTCCCCAAGGGTTGCATGAAAAACTGTTTTTT.

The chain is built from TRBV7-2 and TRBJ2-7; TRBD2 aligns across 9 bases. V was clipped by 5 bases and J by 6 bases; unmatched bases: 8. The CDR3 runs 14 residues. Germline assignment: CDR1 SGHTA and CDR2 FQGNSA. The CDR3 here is CASSPVAGEVEQYF. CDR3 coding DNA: TGTGCCAGCAGCCCCGTAGCGGGAGAAGTCGAGCAGTACTTC. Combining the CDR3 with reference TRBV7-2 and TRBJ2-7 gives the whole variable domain GAGVSQSPSNKVTEKGKDVELRCDPISGHTALYWYRQSLGQGLEFLIYFQGNSAPDKSGLPSDRFSAERTGGSVSTLTIQRTQQEDSAVYLCASSPVAGEVEQYFGPGTRLTVT.

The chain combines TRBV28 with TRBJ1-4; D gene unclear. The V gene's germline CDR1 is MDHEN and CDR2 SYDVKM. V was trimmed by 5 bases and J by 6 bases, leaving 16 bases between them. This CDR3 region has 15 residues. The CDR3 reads CASSPSGNRDEKLFF. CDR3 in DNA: TGTGCCAGCAGTCCCAGCGGGAACCGGGATGAAAAACTGTTTTTT.

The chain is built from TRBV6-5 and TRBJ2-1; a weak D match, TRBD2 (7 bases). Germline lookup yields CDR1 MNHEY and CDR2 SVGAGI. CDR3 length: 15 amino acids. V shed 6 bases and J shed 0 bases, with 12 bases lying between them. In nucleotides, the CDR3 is TGTGCCAGCAGGGCGGGGGCGAGCTCCTACAATGAGCAGTTCTTC. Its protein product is CASRAGASSYNEQFF.

The CDR3 loop reads CASSIRTTDTQYF. As DNA, the CDR3 is TGTGCCAGCAGCATCCGGACCACAGATACGCAGTATTTT. The chain links TRBV5-6 to TRBJ2-3, with D uncertain. Germline CDR1 is SGHDT and CDR2 is YYEEEE. The CDR3 loop spans 13 amino acids. Trimming shortened V by 4 bases and J by 2 bases, and 8 bases separated the two germline ends.

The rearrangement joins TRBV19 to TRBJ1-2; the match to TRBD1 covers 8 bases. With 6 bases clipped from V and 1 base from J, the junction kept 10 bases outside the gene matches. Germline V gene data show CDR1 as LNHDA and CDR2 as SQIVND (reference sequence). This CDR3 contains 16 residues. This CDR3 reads CASSEPDDRGNYGYTF. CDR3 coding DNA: TGTGCCAGTAGCGAGCCCGATGACAGGGGTAACTATGGCTACACCTTC.

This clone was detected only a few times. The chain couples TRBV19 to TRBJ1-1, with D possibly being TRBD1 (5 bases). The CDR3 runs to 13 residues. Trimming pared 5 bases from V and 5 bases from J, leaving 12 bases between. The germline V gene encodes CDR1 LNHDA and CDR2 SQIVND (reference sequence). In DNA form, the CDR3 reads TGTGCCAGTAGTTCACAGAAGGGGACTGAAGCTTTCTTT. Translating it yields CASSSQKGTEAFF.

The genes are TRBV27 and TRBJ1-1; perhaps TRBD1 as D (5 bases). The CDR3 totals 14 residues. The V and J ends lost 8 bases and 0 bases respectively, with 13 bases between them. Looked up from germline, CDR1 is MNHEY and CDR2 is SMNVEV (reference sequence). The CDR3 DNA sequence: TGTGCCAGCCGTCGACAGTACATGAACACTGAAGCTTTCTTT. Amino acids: CASRRQYMNTEAFF.

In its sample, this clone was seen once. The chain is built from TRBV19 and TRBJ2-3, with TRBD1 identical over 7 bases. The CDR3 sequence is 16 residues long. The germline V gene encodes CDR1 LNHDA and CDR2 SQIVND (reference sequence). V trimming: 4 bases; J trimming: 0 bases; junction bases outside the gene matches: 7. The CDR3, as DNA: TGTGCCAGTAGTAGTGAGGGGGCCGCAAGCACAGATACGCAGTATTTT. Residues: CASSSEGAASTDTQYF.

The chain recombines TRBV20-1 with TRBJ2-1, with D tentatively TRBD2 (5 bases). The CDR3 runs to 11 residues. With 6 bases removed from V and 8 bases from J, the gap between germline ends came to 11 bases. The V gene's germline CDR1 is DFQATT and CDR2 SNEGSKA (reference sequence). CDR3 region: CSARLIDEQFF. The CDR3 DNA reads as TGCAGTGCCAGACTAATCGATGAGCAGTTCTTC.

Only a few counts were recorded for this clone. CDR3 bases: TGTGCCAGCAGAGCACAGGGTCTCGAGCAGTACTTC. Protein sequence: CASRAQGLEQYF. This chain joins TRBV28 and TRBJ2-7, with D possibly TRBD1 on 6 matching bases. The V and J ends lost 6 bases and 6 bases respectively, with 12 bases between them. There are 12 residues in the CDR3. Germline assignment: CDR1 MDHEN and CDR2 SYDVKM.

DNA for the CDR3: TGTGCCACCAGCAGAGGGGGGACAAGCTCTGGCTACACCTTC. The encoded protein is CATSRGGTSSGYTF. V gene TRBV15 combines with J gene TRBJ1-2; the D gene is possibly TRBD1 (6 bases). CDR3 length: 14 amino acids. From germline, CDR1 is LNHNV and CDR2 YYDKDF (reference sequence). V gave up 1 base and J gave up 7 bases, with 13 bases separating them.

CDR3 in DNA: TGTGCCAGCAGTAGGGTTTGGGACACCGGGGAGCTGTTTTTT. Its translation: CASSRVWDTGELFF. J is TRBJ2-2 and V is TRBV6-1; D unclear. Germline CDR1 reads MNHNS; CDR2 reads SASEGT. V shed 5 bases and J shed 3 bases, with 10 bases lying between them. The CDR3 is made up of 14 amino acids.

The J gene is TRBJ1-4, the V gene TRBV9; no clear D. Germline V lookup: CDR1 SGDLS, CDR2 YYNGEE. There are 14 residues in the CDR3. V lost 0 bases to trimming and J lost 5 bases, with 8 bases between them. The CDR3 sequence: CASSVGSINEKLFF. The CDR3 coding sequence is TGTGCCAGCAGCGTAGGCAGTATCAATGAAAAACTGTTTTTT.

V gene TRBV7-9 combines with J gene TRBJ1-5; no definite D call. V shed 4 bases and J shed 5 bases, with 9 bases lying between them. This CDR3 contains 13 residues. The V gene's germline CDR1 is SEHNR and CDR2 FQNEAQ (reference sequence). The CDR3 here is CASSSGRDQPQHF. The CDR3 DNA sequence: TGTGCCAGCAGCTCGGGGAGAGATCAGCCCCAGCATTTT. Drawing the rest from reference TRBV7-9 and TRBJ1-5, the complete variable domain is DTGVSQNPRHKITKRGQNVTFRCDPISEHNRLYWYRQTLGQGPEFLTYFQNEAQLEKSRLLSDRFSAERPKGSFSTLEIQRTEQGDSAMYLCASSSGRDQPQHFGDGTRLSIL.

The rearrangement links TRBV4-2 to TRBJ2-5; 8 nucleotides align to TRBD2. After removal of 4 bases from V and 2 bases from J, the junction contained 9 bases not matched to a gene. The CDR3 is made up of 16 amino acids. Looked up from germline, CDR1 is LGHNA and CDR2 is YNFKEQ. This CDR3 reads CASSLEAGRGQETQYF. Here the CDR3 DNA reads TGTGCCAGCAGCCTGGAGGCCGGGAGGGGGCAAGAGACCCAGTACTTC.